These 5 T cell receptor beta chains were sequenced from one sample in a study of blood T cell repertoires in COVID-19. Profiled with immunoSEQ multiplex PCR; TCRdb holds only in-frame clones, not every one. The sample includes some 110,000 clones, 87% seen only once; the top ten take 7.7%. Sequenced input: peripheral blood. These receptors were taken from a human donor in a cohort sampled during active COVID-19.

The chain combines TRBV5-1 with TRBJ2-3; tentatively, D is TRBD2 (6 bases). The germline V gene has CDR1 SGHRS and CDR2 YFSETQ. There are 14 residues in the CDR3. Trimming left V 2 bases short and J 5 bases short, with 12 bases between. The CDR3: CASSFGGVGDTQYF. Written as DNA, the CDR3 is TGCGCCAGCAGCTTTGGAGGGGTCGGAGATACGCAGTATTTT.

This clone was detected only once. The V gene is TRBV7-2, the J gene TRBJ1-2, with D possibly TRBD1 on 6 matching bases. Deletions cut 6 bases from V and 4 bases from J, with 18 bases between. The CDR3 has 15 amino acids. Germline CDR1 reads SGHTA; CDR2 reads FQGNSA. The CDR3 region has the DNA TGTGCCAGCAGTTCAGGCGGGGGGCTTGGCTATGGCTACACCTTC. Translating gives CASSSGGGLGYGYTF.

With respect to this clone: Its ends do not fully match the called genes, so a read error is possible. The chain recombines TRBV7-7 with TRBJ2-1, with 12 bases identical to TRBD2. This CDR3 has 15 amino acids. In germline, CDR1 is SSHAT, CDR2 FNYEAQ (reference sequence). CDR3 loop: CASSPRTSGDNEQFF. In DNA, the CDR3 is TGTGCTAGCAGCCCGCGGACTAGCGGGGACAATGAGCAGTTCTTC.

The CDR3 DNA sequence: TGTGCCAGCAGCCCGGGACTAGCGCGCACCGGGGAGCTGTTTTTT. Translated, it gives CASSPGLARTGELFF. The chain joins TRBV7-7 to TRBJ2-2; 10 bases are a match to TRBD2. CDR1 SSHAT and CDR2 FNYEAQ come from the germline V gene (reference sequence). The ends lost 5 bases at V and 4 bases at J; junction bases unmatched: 4. The CDR3 runs to 15 residues. Combining the CDR3 with reference TRBV7-7 and TRBJ2-2 gives the whole variable domain GAGVSQSPRYKVTKRGQDVTLRCDPISSHATLYWYQQALGQGPEFLTYFNYEAQPDKSGLPSDRFSAERPEGSISTLTIQRTEQRDSAMYRCASSPGLARTGELFFGEGSRLTVL.

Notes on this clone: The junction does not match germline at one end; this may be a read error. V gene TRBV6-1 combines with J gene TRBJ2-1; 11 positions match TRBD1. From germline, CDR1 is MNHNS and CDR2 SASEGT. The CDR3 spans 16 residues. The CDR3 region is CASREGGTGGYNEQFF. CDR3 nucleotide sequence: TGTGCCAGCAGAGAAGGGGGGACAGGGGGTTACAATGAGCAGTTCTTC.